A single sample gave rise to the 2 T cell receptor beta chains below, sequenced in a study of T cells after yellow fever vaccination. TCRdb redid the calling of the 5' RACE reads with MiXCR, one entry per CDR3 protein. The table includes 400,000 to 650,000 distinct CDR3 sequences, 21% detected once. This material consisted of PBMCs, taken more than 20 days after the first yellow fever vaccination. These receptors were taken from a man younger than 35 who received the YFV17D yellow fever vaccine.

The gene calls are TRBV6-1 and TRBJ2-1; 11 bases are shared with TRBD2. Germline assignment: CDR1 MNHNS and CDR2 SASEGT. Trimming at V came to 2 bases and at J to 0 bases, leaving 6 bases not matched to a gene. The CDR3 loop spans 18 amino acids. CDR3 in amino acids: CASSELAGGYSSYNEQFF. The CDR3 coding sequence is TGTGCCAGCAGTGAACTAGCGGGGGGCTATAGCTCCTACAATGAGCAGTTCTTC.

There are a few counts of this clonotype. At one end the junction does not follow the germline gene, possibly because of a read error. This chain uses TRBV6-5 with TRBJ1-1, with 9 positions matching TRBD1. Germline values: CDR1 MNHEY, CDR2 SVGAGI. This CDR3 region has 17 residues. In nucleotides, the CDR3 is TGTGCCATCAGTTACGATCCCGTTACAGGGGGCGCGACTGAAGCTTTCTTT. Translated: CAISYDPVTGGATEAFF.